The clone carrying this T cell receptor (beta chain) was detected many times. The data belong to a study of T cells in Graves' hyperthyroidism and ophthalmopathy. From germline, CDR1 is MDHEN and CDR2 SYDVKM. V shed 5 bases and J shed 3 bases, with 19 bases lying between them. The length of the CDR3 is 16 residues. Active moderate-to-severe ophthalmopathy, Clinical Activity Score at least 3, NOSPECS at least 4, under 3 months' duration. Criteria for exclusion of patients were uncontrolled infection, other autoimmune disease, pregnancy or lactation. RNA transcripts gave rise to amplified TCR beta CDR3 regions. HTBI primers were employed in a first-round RT-PCR of the TCR CDR3. TCRdb fed the multiplex PCR reads into MiXCR, producing one record per CDR3 protein. The profile covers about 640,000 distinct CDR3 sequences, with about a fifth appearing a single time and about 35% taken by the ten largest.

Sequencing used blood. The chain is built from TRBV28 and TRBJ1-2, with D hard to call. This clonotype originated in a man aged 25 to 45 with Graves' ophthalmopathy. For the CDR3, the DNA is TGTGCCAGCAGTCCTGGCGGCCTGGATCGAGACTATGGCTACACCTTC. Translating it yields CASSPGGLDRDYGYTF.